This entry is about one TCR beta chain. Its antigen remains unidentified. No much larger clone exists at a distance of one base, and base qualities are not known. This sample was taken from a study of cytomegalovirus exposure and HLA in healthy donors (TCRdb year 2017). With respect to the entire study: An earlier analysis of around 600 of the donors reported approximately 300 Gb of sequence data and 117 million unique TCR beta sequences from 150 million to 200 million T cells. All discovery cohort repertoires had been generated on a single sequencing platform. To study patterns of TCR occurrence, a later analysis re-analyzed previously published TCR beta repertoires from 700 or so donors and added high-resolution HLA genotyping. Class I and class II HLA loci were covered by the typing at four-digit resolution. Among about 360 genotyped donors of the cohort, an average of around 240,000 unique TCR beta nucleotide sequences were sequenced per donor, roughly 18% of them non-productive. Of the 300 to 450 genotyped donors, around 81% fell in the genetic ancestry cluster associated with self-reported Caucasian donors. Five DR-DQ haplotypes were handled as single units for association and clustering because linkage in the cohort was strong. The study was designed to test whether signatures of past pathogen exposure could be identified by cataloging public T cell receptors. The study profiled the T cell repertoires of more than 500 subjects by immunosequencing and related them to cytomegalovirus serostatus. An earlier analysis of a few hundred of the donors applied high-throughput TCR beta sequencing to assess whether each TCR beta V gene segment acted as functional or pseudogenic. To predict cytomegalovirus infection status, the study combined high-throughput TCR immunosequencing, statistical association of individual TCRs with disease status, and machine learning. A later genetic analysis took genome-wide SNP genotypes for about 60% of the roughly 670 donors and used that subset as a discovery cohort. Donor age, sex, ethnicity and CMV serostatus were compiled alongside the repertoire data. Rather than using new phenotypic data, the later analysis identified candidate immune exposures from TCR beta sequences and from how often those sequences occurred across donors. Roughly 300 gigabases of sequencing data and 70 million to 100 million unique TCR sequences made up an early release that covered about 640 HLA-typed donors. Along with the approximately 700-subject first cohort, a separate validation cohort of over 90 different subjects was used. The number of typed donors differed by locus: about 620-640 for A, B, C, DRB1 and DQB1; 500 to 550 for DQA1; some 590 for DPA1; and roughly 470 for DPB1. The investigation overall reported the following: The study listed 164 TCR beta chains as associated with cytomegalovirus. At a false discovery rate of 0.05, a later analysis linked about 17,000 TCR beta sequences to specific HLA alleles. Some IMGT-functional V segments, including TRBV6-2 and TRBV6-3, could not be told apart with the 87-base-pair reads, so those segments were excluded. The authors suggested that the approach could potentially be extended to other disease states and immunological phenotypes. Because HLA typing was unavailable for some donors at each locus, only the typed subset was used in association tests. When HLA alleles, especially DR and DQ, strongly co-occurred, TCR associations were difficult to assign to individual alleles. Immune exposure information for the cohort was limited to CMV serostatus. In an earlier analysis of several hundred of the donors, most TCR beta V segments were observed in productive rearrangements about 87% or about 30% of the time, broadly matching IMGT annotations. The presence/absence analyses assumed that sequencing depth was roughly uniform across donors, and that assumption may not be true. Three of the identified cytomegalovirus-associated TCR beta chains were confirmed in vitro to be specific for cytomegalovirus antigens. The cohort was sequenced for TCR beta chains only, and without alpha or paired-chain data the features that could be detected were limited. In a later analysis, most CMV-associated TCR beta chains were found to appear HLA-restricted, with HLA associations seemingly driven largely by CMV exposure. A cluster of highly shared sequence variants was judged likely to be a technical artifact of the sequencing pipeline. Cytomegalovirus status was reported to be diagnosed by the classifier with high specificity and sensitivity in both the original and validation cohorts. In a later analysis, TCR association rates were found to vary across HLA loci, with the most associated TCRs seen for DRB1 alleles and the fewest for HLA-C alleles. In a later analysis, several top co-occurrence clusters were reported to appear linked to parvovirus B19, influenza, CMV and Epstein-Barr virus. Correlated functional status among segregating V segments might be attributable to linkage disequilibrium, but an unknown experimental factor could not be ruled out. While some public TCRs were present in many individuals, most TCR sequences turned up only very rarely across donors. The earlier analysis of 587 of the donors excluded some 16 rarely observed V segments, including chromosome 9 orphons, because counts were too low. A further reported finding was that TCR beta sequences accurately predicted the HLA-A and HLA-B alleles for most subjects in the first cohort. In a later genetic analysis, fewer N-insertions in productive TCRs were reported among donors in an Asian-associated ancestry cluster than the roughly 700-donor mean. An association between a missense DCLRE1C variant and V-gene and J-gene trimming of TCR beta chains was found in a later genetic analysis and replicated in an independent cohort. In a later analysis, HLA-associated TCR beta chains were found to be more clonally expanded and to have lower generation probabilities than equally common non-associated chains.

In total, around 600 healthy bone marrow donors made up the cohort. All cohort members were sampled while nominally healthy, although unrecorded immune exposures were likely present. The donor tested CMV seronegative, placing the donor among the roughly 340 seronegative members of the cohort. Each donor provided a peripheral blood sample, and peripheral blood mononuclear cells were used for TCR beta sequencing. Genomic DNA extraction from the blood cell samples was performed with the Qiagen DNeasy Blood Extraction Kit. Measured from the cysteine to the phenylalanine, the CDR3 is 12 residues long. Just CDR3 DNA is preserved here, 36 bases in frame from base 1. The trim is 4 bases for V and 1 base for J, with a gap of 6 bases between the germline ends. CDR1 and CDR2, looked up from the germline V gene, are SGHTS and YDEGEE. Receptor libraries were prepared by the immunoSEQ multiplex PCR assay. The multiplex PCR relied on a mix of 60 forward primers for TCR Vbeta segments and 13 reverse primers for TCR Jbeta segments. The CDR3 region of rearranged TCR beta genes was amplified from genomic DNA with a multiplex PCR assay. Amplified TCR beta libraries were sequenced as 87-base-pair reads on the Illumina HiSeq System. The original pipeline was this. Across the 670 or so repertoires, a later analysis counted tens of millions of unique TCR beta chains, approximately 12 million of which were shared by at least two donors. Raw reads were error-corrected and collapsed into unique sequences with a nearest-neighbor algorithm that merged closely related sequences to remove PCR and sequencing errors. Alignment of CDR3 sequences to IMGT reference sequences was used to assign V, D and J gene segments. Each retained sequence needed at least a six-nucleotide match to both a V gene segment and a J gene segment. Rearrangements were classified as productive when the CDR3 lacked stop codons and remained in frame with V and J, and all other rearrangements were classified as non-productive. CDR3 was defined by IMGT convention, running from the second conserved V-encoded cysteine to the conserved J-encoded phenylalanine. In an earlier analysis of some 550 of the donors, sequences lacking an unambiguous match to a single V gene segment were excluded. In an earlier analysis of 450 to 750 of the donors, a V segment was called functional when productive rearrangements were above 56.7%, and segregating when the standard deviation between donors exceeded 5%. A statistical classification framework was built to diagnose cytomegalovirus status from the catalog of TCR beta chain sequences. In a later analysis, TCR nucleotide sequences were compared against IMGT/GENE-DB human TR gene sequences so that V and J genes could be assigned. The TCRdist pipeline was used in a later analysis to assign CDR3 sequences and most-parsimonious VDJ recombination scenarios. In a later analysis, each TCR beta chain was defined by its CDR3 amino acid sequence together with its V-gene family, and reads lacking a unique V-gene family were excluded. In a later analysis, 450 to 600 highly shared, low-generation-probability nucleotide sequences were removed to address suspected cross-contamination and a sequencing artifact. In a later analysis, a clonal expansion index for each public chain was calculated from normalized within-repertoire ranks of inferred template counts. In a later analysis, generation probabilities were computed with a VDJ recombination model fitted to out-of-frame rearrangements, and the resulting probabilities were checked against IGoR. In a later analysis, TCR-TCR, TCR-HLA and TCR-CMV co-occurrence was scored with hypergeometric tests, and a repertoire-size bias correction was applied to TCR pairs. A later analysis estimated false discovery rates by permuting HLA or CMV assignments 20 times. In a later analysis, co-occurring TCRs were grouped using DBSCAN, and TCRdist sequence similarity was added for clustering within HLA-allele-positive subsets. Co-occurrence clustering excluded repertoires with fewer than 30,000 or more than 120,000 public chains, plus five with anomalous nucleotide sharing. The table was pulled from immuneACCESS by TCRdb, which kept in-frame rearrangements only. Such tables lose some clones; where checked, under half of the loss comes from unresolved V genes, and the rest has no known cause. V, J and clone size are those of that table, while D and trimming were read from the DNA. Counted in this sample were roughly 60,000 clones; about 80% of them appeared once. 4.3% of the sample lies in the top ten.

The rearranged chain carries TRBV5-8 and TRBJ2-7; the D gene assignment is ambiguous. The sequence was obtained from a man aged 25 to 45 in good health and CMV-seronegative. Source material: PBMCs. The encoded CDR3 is CASSPRSYEQYF. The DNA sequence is TGTGCCAGCAGCCCCAGATCCTACGAGCAGTACTTC. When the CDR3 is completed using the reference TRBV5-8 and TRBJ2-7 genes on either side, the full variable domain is EAGVTQSPTHLIKTRGQQATLRCSPISGHTSVYWYQQALGLGLQFLLWYDEGEERNRGNFPPRFSGRQFPNYSSELNVNALELEDSALYLCASSPRSYEQYFGPGTRLTVT.